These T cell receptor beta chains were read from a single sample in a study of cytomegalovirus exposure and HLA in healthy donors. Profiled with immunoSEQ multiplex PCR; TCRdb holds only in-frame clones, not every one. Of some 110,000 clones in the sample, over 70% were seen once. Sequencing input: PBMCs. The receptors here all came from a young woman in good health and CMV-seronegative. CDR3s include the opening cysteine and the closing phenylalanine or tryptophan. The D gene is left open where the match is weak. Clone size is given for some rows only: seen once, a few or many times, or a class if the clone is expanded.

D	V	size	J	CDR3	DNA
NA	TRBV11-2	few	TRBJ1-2	CASTAYGFYGYTF	TGTGCCAGCACCGCTTATGGCTTCTATGGCTACACCTTC
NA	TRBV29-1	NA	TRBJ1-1	CSVEERPRRDMNTEAFF	TGCAGCGTTGAAGAGCGACCCCGACGGGACATGAACACTGAAGCTTTCTTT
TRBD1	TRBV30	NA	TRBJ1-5	CAWKRTGNQPQHF	TGTGCCTGGAAAAGGACAGGGAATCAGCCCCAGCATTTT
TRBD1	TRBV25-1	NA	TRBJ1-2	CASSELTGQAYGYTF	TGTGCCAGCAGTGAACTTACGGGACAGGCTTATGGCTACACCTTC
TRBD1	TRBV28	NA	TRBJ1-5	CASSQLAGQFGQPQHF	TGTGCCAGCAGTCAACTCGCGGGACAGTTCGGGCAGCCCCAGCATTTT
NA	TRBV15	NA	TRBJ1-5	CATSRGAQERNQPQHF	TGTGCCACCAGCAGAGGGGCACAGGAGCGCAATCAGCCCCAGCATTTT
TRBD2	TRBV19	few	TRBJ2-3	CASSIGGLRASTDTQYF	TGTGCCAGTAGTATAGGGGGACTACGTGCTAGCACAGATACGCAGTATTTT
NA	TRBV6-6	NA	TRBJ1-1	CASQDSNKLNTEAFF	TGTGCCAGCCAAGACAGCAACAAGCTGAACACTGAAGCTTTCTTT
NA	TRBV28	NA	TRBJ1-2	CASRRLAAYGYTF	TGTGCCAGCAGGAGACTAGCAGCCTATGGCTACACCTTC
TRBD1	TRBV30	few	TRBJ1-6	CAWRGDRERSPLHF	TGTGCCTGGAGGGGGGACAGGGAGAGGTCACCCCTCCACTTT
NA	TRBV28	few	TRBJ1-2	CASSGRNYGYTF	TGTGCCAGCAGTGGGAGGAACTATGGCTACACCTTC
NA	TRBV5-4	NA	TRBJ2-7	CASSLGAYEQYF	TGTGCCAGCAGCTTGGGAGCCTACGAGCAGTACTTC
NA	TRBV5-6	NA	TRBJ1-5	CASSLSSDSNQPQHF	TGTGCCAGCAGCTTGAGTAGTGATAGCAATCAGCCCCAGCATTTT
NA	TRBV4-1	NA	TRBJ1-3	CASSQGLDSFSSGNTIYF	TGCGCCAGCAGCCAAGGGCTGGACAGCTTCAGCTCTGGAAACACCATATATTTT
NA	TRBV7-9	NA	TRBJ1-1	CASSLAQGNTEAFF	TGTGCCAGCAGCTTAGCGCAGGGTAACACTGAAGCTTTCTTT
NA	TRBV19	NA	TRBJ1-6	CASSASGLGSSPLHF	TGTGCCAGTAGTGCATCAGGGCTCGGGAGTTCACCCCTCCACTTT
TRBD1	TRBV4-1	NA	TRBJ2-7	CASRQTGGYEQYF	TGCGCCAGCAGGCAGACAGGGGGTTACGAGCAGTACTTC
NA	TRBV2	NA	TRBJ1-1	CASSEGTQNTEAFF	TGTGCCAGCAGTGAGGGGACACAGAACACTGAAGCTTTCTTT
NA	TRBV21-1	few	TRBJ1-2	CASTRAGTRFRKCYGYTF	TGTGCCAGCACCCGAGCAGGGACTAGATTCCGGAAATGCTATGGCTACACCTTC
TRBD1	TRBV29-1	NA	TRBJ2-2	CSVDGTGAGGELFF	TGCAGCGTTGACGGAACAGGGGCGGGCGGGGAGCTGTTTTTT
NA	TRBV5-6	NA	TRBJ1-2	CASSLGGTINYGYTF	TGTGCCAGCAGCCTGGGAGGGACAATTAACTATGGCTACACCTTC
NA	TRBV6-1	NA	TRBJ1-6	CASSEVSRSSLHF	TGTGCCAGCAGTGAAGTGTCCAGGTCATCCCTCCACTTT
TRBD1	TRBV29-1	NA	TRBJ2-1	CSADRGLGEQFF	TGCAGCGCCGACAGGGGGCTCGGGGAGCAGTTCTTC
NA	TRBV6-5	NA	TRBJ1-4	CASRERGINEKLFF	TGTGCCAGCAGAGAGAGGGGGATTAATGAAAAACTGTTTTTT
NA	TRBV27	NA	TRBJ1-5	CASRPRGENSNQPQHF	TGTGCCAGCAGACCTCGTGGGGAGAATAGCAATCAGCCCCAGCATTTT
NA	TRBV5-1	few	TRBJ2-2	CASSLGDTGYTGELFF	TGCGCCAGCAGCTTGGGGGATACAGGGTACACCGGGGAGCTGTTTTTT
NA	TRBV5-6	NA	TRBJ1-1	CASSLYITGTEAFF	TGTGCCAGCAGCTTGTATATCACGGGCACTGAAGCTTTCTTT
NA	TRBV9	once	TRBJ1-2	CASSVTGVSGYTF	TGTGCCAGCAGCGTAACGGGGGTCTCTGGCTACACCTTC
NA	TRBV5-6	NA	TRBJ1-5	CASSLRTGPNSNQPQHF	TGTGCCAGCAGCTTACGAACAGGTCCCAATAGCAATCAGCCCCAGCATTTT